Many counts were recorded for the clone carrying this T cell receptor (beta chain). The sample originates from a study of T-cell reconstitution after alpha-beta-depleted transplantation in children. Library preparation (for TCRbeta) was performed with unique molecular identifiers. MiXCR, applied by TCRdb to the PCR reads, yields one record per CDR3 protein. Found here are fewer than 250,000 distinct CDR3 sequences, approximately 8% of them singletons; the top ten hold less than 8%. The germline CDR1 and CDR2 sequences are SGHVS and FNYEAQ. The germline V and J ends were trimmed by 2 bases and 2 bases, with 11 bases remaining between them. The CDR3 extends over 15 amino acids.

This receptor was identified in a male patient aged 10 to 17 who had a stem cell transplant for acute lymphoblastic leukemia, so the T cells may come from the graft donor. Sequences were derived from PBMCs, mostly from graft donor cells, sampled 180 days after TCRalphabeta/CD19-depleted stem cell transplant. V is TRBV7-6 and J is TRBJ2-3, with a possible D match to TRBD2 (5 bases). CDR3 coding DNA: TGTGCCAGCAGCTTATATGAGCGGAACACAGATACGCAGTATTTT. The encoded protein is CASSLYERNTDTQYF.